This passage covers 28 T cell receptor beta chains from one sample sequenced in a study of PD-1 blockade in classical Hodgkin lymphoma. Assay: immunoSEQ multiplex PCR; the TCRdb copy retains only in-frame clones and omits some. This table holds 15,000 or so clones, 80% to 90% found once. Autologous stem cell transplantation was followed by relapse in every patient, and brentuximab vedotin exposure varied. The sequencing used peripheral blood mononuclear cells (PBMCs), collected before the second cycle of nivolumab. The receptors originated from a human donor with classical Hodgkin lymphoma.

This clone appeared once. The chain recombines TRBV7-3 with TRBJ2-7, with 8 bases fitting TRBD1. V shed 3 bases, J shed 3 bases, and the junction held 1 base outside the gene matches. From germline, CDR1 is SGHTA and CDR2 FQGTGA. This CDR3 comprises 13 residues. The CDR3 loop reads CASSFTGGYEQYF. Here the CDR3 DNA reads TGTGCCAGCAGCTTCACAGGGGGCTACGAGCAGTACTTC.

This clone was seen a single time. This sequence joins TRBV10-1 and TRBJ2-2; D gene ambiguous. This CDR3 is built from 13 residues. The V and J ends lost 3 bases and 1 base respectively, with 3 bases between them. The V gene's germline CDR1 is WNHNN and CDR2 SYGVQD (reference sequence). CDR3 sequence reads: CASSERNTGELFF. The CDR3 bases are TGCGCCAGCAGTGAACGGAACACCGGGGAGCTGTTTTTT.

The V call is TRBV5-4, the J call TRBJ2-1, with D perhaps matching TRBD1 (6 bases). Germline V gene data show CDR1 as SGHNT and CDR2 as YYREEE (reference sequence). This CDR3 has 16 residues. Deletions cut 0 bases from V and 5 bases from J, with 15 bases between. Written as DNA, the CDR3 is TGTGCCAGCAGCTTGGAGGTGGGGGCGCTCCACAATGAGCAGTTCTTC. Encoded protein: CASSLEVGALHNEQFF. The whole variable domain, remainder taken from reference TRBV5-4 and TRBJ2-1, is ETGVTQSPTHLIKTRGQQVTLRCSSQSGHNTVSWYQQALGQGPQFIFQYYREEENGRGNFPPRFSGLQFPNYSSELNVNALELDDSALYLCASSLEVGALHNEQFFGPGTRLTVL.

In its sample, this clone was seen a few times. The chain carries TRBV7-9 and TRBJ1-1, with D perhaps TRBD1 (6 bases). The germline gives CDR1 SEHNR, CDR2 FQNEAQ (reference sequence). V lost 5 bases, J lost 3 bases, and 19 bases lay in between. The CDR3 runs 16 residues. CDR3 amino acids: CASSPRGARQDTEAFF. DNA of the CDR3: TGTGCCAGCAGCCCTAGGGGGGCCCGACAAGACACTGAAGCTTTCTTT.

The J gene is TRBJ1-1, the V gene TRBV7-9, with 7 bases fitting TRBD1. Germline V lookup: CDR1 SEHNR, CDR2 FQNEAQ (reference sequence). The CDR3 runs to 18 residues. J lost 5 bases, V lost 2 bases, and 17 bases had no gene match. The CDR3 nucleotides are TGTGCCAGCAGCTTAATAGATGGGGACAGAATCCGGTTGACTGAAGCTTTCTTT. Amino acid sequence: CASSLIDGDRIRLTEAFF.

This chain links TRBV5-4 with TRBJ2-5, with a possible D match to TRBD1 (6 bases). The DNA end is more similar to TRBJ2-7, so the J call may be wrong. This CDR3 spans 15 amino acids. Germline loops: CDR1 SGHNT, CDR2 YYREEE (reference sequence). CDR3 DNA: TGTGCCAGCAGCTTTACCGGGACACGTTCCTACGAGCAGTACTTC. Encoded protein: CASSFTGTRSYEQYF.

The V gene is TRBV28, the J gene TRBJ1-1; perhaps TRBD1 as D (5 bases). The CDR3 runs to 12 residues. Trimming cost V 2 bases and J 12 bases, with 13 bases left between them. The germline CDR1 and CDR2 sequences are MDHEN and SYDVKM. As DNA, the CDR3 is TGTGCCAGCAGTTTAAGGGGTAGGGGACCTTTCTTT. It codes for CASSLRGRGPFF.

The chain uses TRBV28 and TRBJ2-7; 9 positions match TRBD1. J lost 6 bases, V lost 6 bases, and 15 bases had no gene match. Germline CDR1 reads MDHEN; CDR2 reads SYDVKM. The CDR3 totals 16 residues. CDR3 amino acids: CASSEGRGQGGGEQYF. The CDR3 coding sequence is TGTGCCAGCAGCGAGGGGCGGGGACAGGGAGGAGGCGAGCAGTACTTC.

V gene TRBV7-9 combines with J gene TRBJ1-2, with D possibly being TRBD1 (5 bases). Between the trimmed V and J ends, which lost 2 bases and 8 bases, there was a span of 18 bases. This CDR3 comprises 15 residues. CDR1 and CDR2 (germline): SEHNR, FQNEAQ (reference sequence). The CDR3 nucleotides are TGTGCCAGCAGCTTAAGCGTAATACCAAGGGACGGCTACACCTTC. Its translation is CASSLSVIPRDGYTF.

The rearrangement uses TRBV2 and TRBJ1-2; 7 bases agree with TRBD1. V shed 2 bases and J 4 bases; nucleotides not matched to a gene: 4. In germline, CDR1 is SNHLY, CDR2 FYNNEI. The CDR3 runs to 14 residues. The CDR3 sequence: CASSEQGEGYGYTF. CDR3 bases: TGTGCCAGCAGTGAACAGGGGGAGGGCTATGGCTACACCTTC.

The chain links TRBV7-9 to TRBJ2-5, with D tentatively TRBD2 (5 bases). Trimming took off 2 bases at V and 5 bases at J, with 15 bases between the two ends. The germline V gene has CDR1 SEHNR and CDR2 FQNEAQ (reference sequence). CDR3 length: 15 residues. The CDR3 spells CASSLRVAKGETQYF. CDR3 bases: TGTGCCAGCAGCTTACGAGTAGCGAAAGGGGAGACCCAGTACTTC.

The chain couples TRBV7-8 to TRBJ1-2; D not certain. CDR3 length equals 14 residues. Deletions cut 1 base from V and 7 bases from J, with 13 bases between. From germline, CDR1 is SGHVS and CDR2 FQNEAQ. The CDR3 protein is CASSLVESSFGYTF. CDR3 sequence (DNA): TGTGCCAGCAGCTTAGTGGAAAGCTCCTTTGGCTACACCTTC.

This chain joins TRBV5-1 and TRBJ1-3, with 7 nucleotides matching TRBD1. The CDR3 spans 16 residues. Looked up from germline, CDR1 is SGHRS and CDR2 is YFSETQ. Unmatched junction bases numbered 4, after V lost 0 bases and J lost 1 base. The CDR3 DNA reads TGCGCCAGCAGCTTGGACAGGGGCTGGTCTGGAAACACCATATATTTT. It is translated as CASSLDRGWSGNTIYF. The variable domain in full, with the rest retrieved from reference TRBV5-1 and TRBJ1-3, is KAGVTQTPRYLIKTRGQQVTLSCSPISGHRSVSWYQQTPGQGLQFLFEYFSETQRNKGNFPGRFSGRQFSNSRSEMNVSTLELGDSALYLCASSLDRGWSGNTIYFGEGSWLTVV.

Notes on this clone: The junction shows a germline mismatch at one end, possibly a read error. The chain is built from TRBV18 and TRBJ1-1; D remains ambiguous. The CDR3 extends over 15 amino acids. The germline V gene has CDR1 KGHSH and CDR2 LQKENI. CDR3 coding DNA: TGTGCCAGCTCACCAGAGGGCGCCCAGAACGCTGAAGTTTTCTTT. It codes for CASSPEGAQNAEVFF.

The chain joins TRBV23-1 to TRBJ1-3, with a possible D match to TRBD1 (5 bases). TRBV23-1 is assigned to the ORF class and has an uncertain function. The CDR3 has 18 residues. Trimming pared 3 bases from V and 3 bases from J, leaving 21 bases between. CDR3 sequence: CASSHTVGPGAVGNTIYF. The CDR3 coding sequence is TGCGCCAGCAGTCATACCGTGGGACCGGGAGCGGTTGGAAACACCATATATTTT.

This sequence joins TRBV11-2 and TRBJ2-7, with D uncertain. V lost 5 bases to trimming and J lost 2 bases, with 16 bases between them. The CDR3 sequence is 15 residues long. Germline V gives CDR1 SGHAT, CDR2 FQNNGV. CDR3 sequence: CASSQEPTQAYEQYF. The CDR3 region has the DNA TGTGCCAGCAGCCAAGAGCCTACTCAAGCCTACGAGCAGTACTTC.

The V call is TRBV4-2, the J call TRBJ2-1; 8 nucleotides line up with TRBD2. Germline CDR1 LGHNA, CDR2 YNFKEQ. CDR3 length: 13 residues. V dropped 4 bases and J dropped 8; count of bases not matched to a gene: 4. CDR3 sequence reads: CASSPGGRDEQFF. The DNA for the CDR3 is TGTGCCAGCAGCCCGGGAGGGAGGGATGAGCAGTTCTTC.

The chain joins TRBV6-1 to TRBJ2-7; 9 bases are a match to TRBD1. J gave up 4 bases and V 1 base, and 5 bases lay outside the gene matches. The length of the CDR3 is 15 residues. Per germline, CDR1 MNHNS and CDR2 SASEGT. CDR3 in amino acids: CASSEVGTGTYEQYF. The CDR3 DNA reads as TGTGCCAGCAGTGAAGTTGGGACAGGGACATACGAGCAGTACTTC.

V usage is TRBV5-4 and J usage is TRBJ1-1, with D unclear. The CDR3 loop spans 13 amino acids. Per the germline V gene, CDR1 is SGHNT and CDR2 is YYREEE (reference sequence). With 6 bases removed from V and 0 bases from J, the gap between germline ends came to 9 bases. The CDR3 sequence is CASKWIMNTEAFF. In nucleotides, the CDR3 is TGTGCCAGCAAGTGGATCATGAACACTGAAGCTTTCTTT.

Comment on this clone: Other DNA sequences in the same sample also yield this CDR3. The chain combines TRBV5-8 with TRBJ2-7; D gene uncertain. Germline loops: CDR1 SGHTS, CDR2 YDEGEE. V lost 0 bases and J lost 4, with 8 bases in between. The CDR3 has 13 amino acids. The CDR3 loop reads CASSLGPHYEQYF. For the CDR3, the DNA is TGTGCCAGCAGCTTGGGTCCTCATTACGAGCAGTACTTC.

The chain joins TRBV29-1 to TRBJ2-7; D is perhaps TRBD2 (5 bases). The CDR3 has 13 amino acids. V lost 5 bases, J lost 1 base, and 12 bases lay in between. Germline CDR1 is SQVTM and CDR2 is ANQGSEA. For the CDR3, the DNA is TGCAGCGTTTCCCGGACTGGATCCTACGAGCAGTACTTC. Its translation: CSVSRTGSYEQYF.

The chain recombines TRBV18 with TRBJ1-3, with D perhaps matching TRBD1 (5 bases). V dropped 1 base and J dropped 0 bases, with 13 bases sitting between them. Germline V gene data show CDR1 as KGHSH and CDR2 as LQKENI. CDR3 length: 17 residues. The CDR3 loop is CASSPRGGSRSGNTIYF. The CDR3 coding sequence is TGTGCCAGCTCACCACGGGGGGGGTCACGCTCTGGAAACACCATATATTTT.

The chain employs TRBV13 and TRBJ2-7; possible D gene TRBD1, 6 bases. Germline V gives CDR1 PRHDT, CDR2 FYEKMQ (reference sequence). CDR3 size: 14 residues. V gave up 2 bases and J gave up 9 bases, with 17 bases separating them. The CDR3 DNA follows: TGTGCCAGCAGCTTAACAGGGTTTTTTGGGAGGCAGTACTTC. As protein: CASSLTGFFGRQYF.

The chain is built from TRBV5-1 and TRBJ2-7; weak D call: TRBD2 (6 bases). Germline CDR1 SGHRS, CDR2 YFSETQ. There are 15 residues in the CDR3. The ends were cut back, 5 bases at V and 4 bases at J, with 19 bases in the middle. The CDR3 DNA sequence: TGCGCCAGCAGGACGTTGGGCGGGGTTCAATACGAGCAGTACTTC. As protein: CASRTLGGVQYEQYF. The entire variable domain, with the rest obtained from reference TRBV5-1 and TRBJ2-7, is as follows: KAGVTQTPRYLIKTRGQQVTLSCSPISGHRSVSWYQQTPGQGLQFLFEYFSETQRNKGNFPGRFSGRQFSNSRSEMNVSTLELGDSALYLCASRTLGGVQYEQYFGPGTRLTVT.

V is TRBV5-6 and J is TRBJ1-2, with 11 positions matching TRBD1. The germline CDR1 and CDR2 sequences are SGHDT and YYEEEE. The V gene end was trimmed by 4 bases and the J gene end by 6 bases; junction bases not matched to a gene: 5. This CDR3 comprises 14 residues. The CDR3 coding sequence is TGTGCCAGCAGCAGCGGGACAGGGGGAAATGGCTACACCTTC. It translates to CASSSGTGGNGYTF.

The J gene is TRBJ2-7, the V gene TRBV10-3, with D unclear. Germline assignment: CDR1 ENHRY and CDR2 SYGVKD. The germline V and J ends were trimmed by 2 bases and 0 bases, with 8 bases remaining between them. The CDR3 is 14 amino acids. The CDR3 DNA reads as TGTGCCATCAGTGAGGCGACGGTCTCCTACGAGCAGTACTTC. It codes for CAISEATVSYEQYF.

The CDR3 region is CASSLETGPVYEQYF. In DNA form, the CDR3 reads TGTGCCAGCAGCTTAGAAACAGGCCCCGTCTACGAGCAGTACTTC. The rearrangement uses TRBV11-2 and TRBJ2-7, with a tentative D call TRBD1 (5 bases). Germline V gives CDR1 SGHAT, CDR2 FQNNGV. V shed 0 bases and J shed 3 bases, with 12 bases lying between them. This CDR3 has 15 residues.

CDR3 nucleotides: TGTGCCAGCAGCTCCCTGGGAGGTACTTATAATTCACCCCTCCACTTT. Residues: CASSSLGGTYNSPLHF. The V gene is TRBV7-9, the J gene TRBJ1-6, with D hard to call. The CDR3 consists of 16 residues. Trimming stripped 4 bases from V and 4 bases from J, with 14 bases between. Germline lookup yields CDR1 SEHNR and CDR2 FQNEAQ (reference sequence).